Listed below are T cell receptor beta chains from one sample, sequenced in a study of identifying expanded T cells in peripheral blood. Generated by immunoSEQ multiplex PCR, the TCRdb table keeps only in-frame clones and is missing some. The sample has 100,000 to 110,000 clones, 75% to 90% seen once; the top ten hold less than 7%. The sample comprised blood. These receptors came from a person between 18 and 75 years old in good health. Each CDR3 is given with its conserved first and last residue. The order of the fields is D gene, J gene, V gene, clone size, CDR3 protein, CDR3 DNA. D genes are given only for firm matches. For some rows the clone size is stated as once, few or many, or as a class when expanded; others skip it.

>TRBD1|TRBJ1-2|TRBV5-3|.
CARSLIMDREDYGYTF
TGTGCCAGAAGCTTAATTATGGACAGGGAAGACTATGGCTACACCTTC
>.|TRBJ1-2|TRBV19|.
CASSLATAAYGYTF
TGTGCCAGTAGTTTAGCAACTGCCGCCTATGGCTACACCTTC
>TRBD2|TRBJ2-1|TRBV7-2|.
CASSSRVGEGTYNEQFF
TGTGCCAGCAGCTCTCGAGTCGGGGAGGGGACCTACAATGAGCAGTTCTTC
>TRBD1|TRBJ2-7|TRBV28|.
CASSPPGQLHEQYF
TGTGCCAGCAGTCCGCCGGGACAGCTTCACGAGCAGTACTTC
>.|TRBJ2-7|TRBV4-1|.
CASSQDVVTSQYF
TGCGCCAGCAGCCAAGATGTAGTAACTTCGCAGTACTTC
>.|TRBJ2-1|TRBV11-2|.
CASSLNGLYNEQFF
TGTGCCAGCAGCTTAAATGGACTGTACAATGAGCAGTTCTTC
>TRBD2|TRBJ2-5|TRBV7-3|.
CASSSGSGSFETQYF
TGTGCCAGCAGCTCCGGAAGCGGGAGTTTTGAGACCCAGTACTTC
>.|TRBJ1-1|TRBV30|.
CAWSSLPEAFF
TGTGCCTGGAGCTCCCTCCCTGAAGCTTTCTTT
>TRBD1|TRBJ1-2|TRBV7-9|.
CASSHSSGTGYHGYTF
TGTGCCAGCAGCCATAGTTCCGGGACAGGGTACCATGGCTACACCTTC
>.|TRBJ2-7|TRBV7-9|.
CASSTHDRGSSSYEQYF
TGTGCCAGCAGCACACACGACCGCGGGTCGAGCTCCTACGAGCAGTACTTC
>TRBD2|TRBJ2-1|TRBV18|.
CASSPPVSGSYEQFF
TGTGCCAGCTCACCACCGGTTAGCGGGAGTTATGAGCAGTTCTTC
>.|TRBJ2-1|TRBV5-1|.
CASSLDSYNEQFF
TGCGCCAGCAGCTTAGATTCCTACAATGAGCAGTTCTTC
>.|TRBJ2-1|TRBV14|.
CASSQWGDNEQFF
TGTGCCAGCAGCCAATGGGGGGACAATGAGCAGTTCTTC
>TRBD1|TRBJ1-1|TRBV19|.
CASSMGTGGTEAFF
TGTGCCAGTAGTATGGGTACAGGGGGCACTGAAGCTTTCTTT
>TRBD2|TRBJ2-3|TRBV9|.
CASSAPTGGPIDTQYF
TGTGCCAGCAGCGCACCTACGGGGGGGCCCATAGATACGCAGTATTTT
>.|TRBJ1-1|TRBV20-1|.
CSARPFEAFF
TGCAGTGCTAGGCCGTTTGAAGCTTTCTTT
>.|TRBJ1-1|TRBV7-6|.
CASSRHRDTEAFF
TGTGCCAGCAGCCGGCACAGGGACACTGAAGCTTTCTTT
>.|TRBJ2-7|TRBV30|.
CAWSHGGSLYEQYF
TGTGCCTGGAGTCATGGGGGGTCCCTATACGAGCAGTACTTC
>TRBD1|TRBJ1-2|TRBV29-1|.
CSVYYGTAEGGYTF
TGCAGCGTTTACTACGGGACAGCCGAGGGGGGCTACACCTTC
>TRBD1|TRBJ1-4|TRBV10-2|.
CASSDLGTGDEKLFF
TGCGCCAGCAGCGACCTCGGGACAGGGGACGAAAAACTGTTTTTT
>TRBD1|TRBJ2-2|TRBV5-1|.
CASKSQGAHTGELFF
TGCGCCAGCAAATCGCAGGGGGCACACACCGGGGAGCTGTTTTTT
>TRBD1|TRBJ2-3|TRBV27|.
CASKRTGESDTQYF
TGTGCCAGCAAGCGGACAGGGGAATCCGATACGCAGTATTTT
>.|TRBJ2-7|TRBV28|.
CASKGGVTYEQYF
TGTGCCAGCAAGGGCGGGGTAACCTACGAGCAGTACTTC
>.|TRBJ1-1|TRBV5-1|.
CASSQQGNTEAFF
TGCGCCAGCAGCCAACAGGGGAACACTGAAGCTTTCTTT
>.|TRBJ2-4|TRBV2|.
CASSEMGAGKNIQYF
TGTGCCAGCAGTGAAATGGGGGCAGGCAAAAACATTCAGTACTTC
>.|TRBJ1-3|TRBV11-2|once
CASSFQGLASGNTIYF
TGTGCCAGCAGCTTTCAGGGCCTCGCCTCTGGAAACACCATATATTTT
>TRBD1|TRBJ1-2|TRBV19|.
CASSIGGQGLRGYTF
TGTGCCAGTAGTATAGGGGGACAGGGCCTGCGGGGCTACACCTTC
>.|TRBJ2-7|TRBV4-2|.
CASSQDLSSVAYEQYF
TGTGCCAGCAGCCAAGATTTGAGTAGCGTCGCCTACGAGCAGTACTTC
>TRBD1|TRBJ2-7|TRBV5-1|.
CASSLGGQSSSYEQYF
TGCGCCAGCAGCTTGGGGGGACAGTCCAGTTCATACGAGCAGTACTTC
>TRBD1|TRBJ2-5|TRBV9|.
CASSVDRGQETQYF
TGTGCCAGCAGCGTAGACAGGGGGCAAGAGACCCAGTACTTC
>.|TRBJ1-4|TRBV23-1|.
CASSQSRGKGEKLFF
TGCGCCAGCAGTCAATCGAGGGGGAAGGGGGAAAAACTGTTTTTT
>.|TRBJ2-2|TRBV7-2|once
CASSLGGQGSTGELFF
TGTGCCAGCAGCTTAGGGGGTCAGGGCAGCACCGGGGAGCTGTTTTTT
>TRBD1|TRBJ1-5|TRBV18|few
CASSRSAGTGVNQPQHF
TGTGCCAGCTCTCGATCCGCCGGGACAGGGGTCAATCAGCCCCAGCATTTT
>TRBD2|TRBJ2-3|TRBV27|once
CASSSRTSGGPRTDTQYF
TGTGCCAGCAGTTCTCGGACTAGCGGGGGCCCCCGCACAGATACGCAGTATTTT
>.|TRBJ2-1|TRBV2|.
CASRGELGATDNEQFF
TGTGCCAGCAGGGGCGAGTTGGGGGCGACCGACAATGAGCAGTTCTTC
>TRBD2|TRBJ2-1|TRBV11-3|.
CASSPTAGSYNEQFF
TGTGCCAGCAGCCCGACAGCGGGGTCCTACAATGAGCAGTTCTTC
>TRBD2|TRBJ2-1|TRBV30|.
CAWIQPGTSFNEQFF
TGTGCCTGGATCCAACCCGGGACTAGCTTCAATGAGCAGTTCTTC
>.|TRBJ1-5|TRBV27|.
CASRGGDNNQPQHF
TGTGCCAGCAGGGGGGGGGACAACAATCAGCCCCAGCATTTT
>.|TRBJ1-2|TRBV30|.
CAWSVTPGGGYTF
TGTGCCTGGAGTGTGACGCCTGGAGGTGGCTACACCTTC
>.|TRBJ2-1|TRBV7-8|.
CASSLVGGSSYNEQFF
TGTGCCAGCAGCTTGGTGGGCGGAAGCTCCTACAATGAGCAGTTCTTC
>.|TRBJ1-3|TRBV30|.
CAWSLGQGNTIYF
TGTGCCTGGAGTCTAGGACAGGGAAACACCATATATTTT
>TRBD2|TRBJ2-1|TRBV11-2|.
CASSLLRGLAAYNEQFF
TGTGCCAGCAGCTTACTCCGAGGACTAGCGGCGTACAATGAGCAGTTCTTC
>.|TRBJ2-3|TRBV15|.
CATSRVGRGEGDTQYF
TGTGCCACCAGCAGAGTTGGGCGCGGGGAAGGAGATACGCAGTATTTT
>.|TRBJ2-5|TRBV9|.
CASSVEEGLETQYF
TGTGCCAGCAGCGTAGAGGAGGGGTTAGAGACCCAGTACTTC
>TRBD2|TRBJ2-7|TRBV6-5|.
CASRKAGGPHEQYF
TGTGCCAGCAGAAAAGCGGGAGGGCCCCACGAGCAGTACTTC
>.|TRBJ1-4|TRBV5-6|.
CASSFGANEKLFF
TGTGCCAGCAGCTTCGGAGCTAATGAAAAACTGTTTTTT
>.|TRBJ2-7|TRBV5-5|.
CASSLAWTGTYEQYF
TGTGCCAGCAGCTTGGCGTGGACTGGGACCTACGAGCAGTACTTC
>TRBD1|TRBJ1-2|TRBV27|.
CASSRQGDNYGYTF
TGTGCCAGCAGTCGGCAGGGGGATAACTATGGCTACACCTTC
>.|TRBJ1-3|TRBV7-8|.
CASSLGGRDSGNTIYF
TGTGCCAGCAGCTTAGGCGGACGGGACTCTGGAAACACCATATATTTT
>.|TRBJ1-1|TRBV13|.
CASRAVEKFLGGTEAFF
TGTGCCAGCAGGGCCGTGGAGAAATTTTTAGGGGGCACTGAAGCTTTCTTT